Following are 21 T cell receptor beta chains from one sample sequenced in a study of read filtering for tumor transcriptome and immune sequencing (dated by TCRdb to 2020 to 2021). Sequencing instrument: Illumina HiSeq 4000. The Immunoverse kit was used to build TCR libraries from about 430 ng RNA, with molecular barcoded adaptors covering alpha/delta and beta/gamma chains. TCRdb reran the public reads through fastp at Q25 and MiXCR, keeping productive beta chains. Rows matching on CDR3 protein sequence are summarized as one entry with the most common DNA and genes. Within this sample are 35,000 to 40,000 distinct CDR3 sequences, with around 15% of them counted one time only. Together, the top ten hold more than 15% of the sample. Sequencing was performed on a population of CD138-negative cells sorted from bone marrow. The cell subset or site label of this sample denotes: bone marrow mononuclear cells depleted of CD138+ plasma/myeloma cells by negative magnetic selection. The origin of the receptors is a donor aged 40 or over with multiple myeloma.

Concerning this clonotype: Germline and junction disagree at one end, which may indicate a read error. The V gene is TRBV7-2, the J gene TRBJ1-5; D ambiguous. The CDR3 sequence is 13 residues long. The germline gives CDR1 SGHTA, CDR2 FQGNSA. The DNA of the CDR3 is TGCGCCAGCAGTTTCGGGAGCAATCAGCCCCAGCATTTT. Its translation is CASSFGSNQPQHF.

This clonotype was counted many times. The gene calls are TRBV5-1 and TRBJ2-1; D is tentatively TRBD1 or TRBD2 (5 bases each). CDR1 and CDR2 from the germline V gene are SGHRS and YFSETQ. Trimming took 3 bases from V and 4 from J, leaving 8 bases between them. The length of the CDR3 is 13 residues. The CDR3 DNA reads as TGCGCCAGCAGCTGGGACCCGTACAATGAGCAGTTCTTC. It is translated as CASSWDPYNEQFF.

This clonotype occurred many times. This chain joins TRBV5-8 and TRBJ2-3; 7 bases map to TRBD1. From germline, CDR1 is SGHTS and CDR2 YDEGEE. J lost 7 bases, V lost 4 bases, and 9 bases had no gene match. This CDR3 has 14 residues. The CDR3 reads CASSDMTGRYTQYF. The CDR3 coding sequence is TGTGCCAGCAGCGATATGACAGGGCGATATACGCAGTATTTT.

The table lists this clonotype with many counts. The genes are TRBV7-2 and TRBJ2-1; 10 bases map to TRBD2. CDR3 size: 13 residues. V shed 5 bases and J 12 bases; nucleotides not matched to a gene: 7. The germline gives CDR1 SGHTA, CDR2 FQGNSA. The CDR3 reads CASSASGRAGQFF. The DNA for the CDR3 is TGTGCCAGCAGCGCTAGCGGGAGAGCGGGGCAGTTCTTC.

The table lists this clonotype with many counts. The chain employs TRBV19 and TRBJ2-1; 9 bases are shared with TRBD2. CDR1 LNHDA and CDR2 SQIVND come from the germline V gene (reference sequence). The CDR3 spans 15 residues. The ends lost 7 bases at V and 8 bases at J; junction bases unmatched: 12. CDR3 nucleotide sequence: TGTGCCAGTAAAAGCGGGGGGTCACCCTTGGATGAGCAGTTCTTC. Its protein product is CASKSGGSPLDEQFF.

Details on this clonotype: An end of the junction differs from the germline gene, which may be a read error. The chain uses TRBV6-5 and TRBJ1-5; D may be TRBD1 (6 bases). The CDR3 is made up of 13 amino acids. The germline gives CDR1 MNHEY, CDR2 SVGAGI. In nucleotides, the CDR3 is TGTGTCAGCGCCTACAGGGACAATCAGCCACAGCATTTT. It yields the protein CVSAYRDNQPQHF.

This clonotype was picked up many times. This CDR3 is CASSLGGGRTEAFF. The CDR3 bases are TGCGCCAGCAGCTTGGGCGGGGGGCGCACTGAAGCTTTCTTT. This sequence joins TRBV5-1 and TRBJ1-1, with D possibly matching TRBD1 (6 bases). V was shortened by 0 bases and J by 4 bases, with 10 bases between the two germline ends. This CDR3 region has 14 residues. Germline CDR1 and CDR2: SGHRS and YFSETQ.

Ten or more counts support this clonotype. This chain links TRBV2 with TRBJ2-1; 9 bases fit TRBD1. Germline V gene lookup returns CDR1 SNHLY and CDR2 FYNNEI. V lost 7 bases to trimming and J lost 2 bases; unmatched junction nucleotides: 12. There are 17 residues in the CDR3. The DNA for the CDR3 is TGTGCCAGCAAAGGGACCCCGGGACAGGGTACCTACAATGAGCAGTTCTTC. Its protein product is CASKGTPGQGTYNEQFF. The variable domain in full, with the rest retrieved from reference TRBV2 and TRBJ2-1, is EPEVTQTPSHQVTQMGQEVILRCVPISNHLYFYWYRQILGQKVEFLVSFYNNEISEKSEIFDDQFSVERPDGSNFTLKIRSTKLEDSAMYFCASKGTPGQGTYNEQFFGPGTRLTVL.

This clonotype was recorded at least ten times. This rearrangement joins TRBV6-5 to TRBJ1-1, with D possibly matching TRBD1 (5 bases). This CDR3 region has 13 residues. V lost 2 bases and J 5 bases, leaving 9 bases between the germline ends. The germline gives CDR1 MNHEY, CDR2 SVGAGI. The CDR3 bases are TGTGCCAGCAGTTACAGGGGTTGGACTGAAGCTTTCTTT. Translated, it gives CASSYRGWTEAFF.

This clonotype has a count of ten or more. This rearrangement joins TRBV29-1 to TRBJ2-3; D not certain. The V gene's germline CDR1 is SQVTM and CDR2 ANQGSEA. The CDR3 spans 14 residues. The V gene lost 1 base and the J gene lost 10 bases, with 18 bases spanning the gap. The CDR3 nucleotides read TGCAGCGTTGAAGCGGGTTTTGGGGATCAACCGCAGTATTTT. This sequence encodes CSVEAGFGDQPQYF.

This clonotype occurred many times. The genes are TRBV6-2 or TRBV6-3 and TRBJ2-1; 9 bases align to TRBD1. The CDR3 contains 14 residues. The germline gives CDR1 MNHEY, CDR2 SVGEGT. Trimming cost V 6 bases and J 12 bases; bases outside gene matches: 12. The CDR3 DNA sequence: TGTGCCAGCAGGACAACAGGGGGCGGGTTTGGGCAGTTCTTC. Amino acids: CASRTTGGGFGQFF.

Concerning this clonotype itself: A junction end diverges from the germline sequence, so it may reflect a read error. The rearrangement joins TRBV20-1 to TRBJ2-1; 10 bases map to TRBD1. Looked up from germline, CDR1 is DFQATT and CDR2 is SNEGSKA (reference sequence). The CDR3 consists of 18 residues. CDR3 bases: TGCAGTGCTGTCAAGTTCGACAGGGGGCGCATCCATGGGAATGGGCAGTTCTTC. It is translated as CSAVKFDRGRIHGNGQFF.

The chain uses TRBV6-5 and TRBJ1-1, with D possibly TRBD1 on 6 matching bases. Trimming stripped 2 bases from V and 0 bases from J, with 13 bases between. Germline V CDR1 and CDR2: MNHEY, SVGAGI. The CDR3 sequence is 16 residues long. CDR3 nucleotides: TGTGCCAGCAGTTACCAGACCGGACAGATGAACACTGAAGCTTTCTTT. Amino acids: CASSYQTGQMNTEAFF.

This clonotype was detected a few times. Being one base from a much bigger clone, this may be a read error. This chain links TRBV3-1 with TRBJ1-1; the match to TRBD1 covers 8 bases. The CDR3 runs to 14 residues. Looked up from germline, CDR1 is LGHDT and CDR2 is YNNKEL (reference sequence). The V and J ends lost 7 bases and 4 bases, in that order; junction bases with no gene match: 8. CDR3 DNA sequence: TGTGCCAGCATCTTGACAGGGGAGGCCACTGAAGCTTTCTTT. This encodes CASILTGEATEAFF.

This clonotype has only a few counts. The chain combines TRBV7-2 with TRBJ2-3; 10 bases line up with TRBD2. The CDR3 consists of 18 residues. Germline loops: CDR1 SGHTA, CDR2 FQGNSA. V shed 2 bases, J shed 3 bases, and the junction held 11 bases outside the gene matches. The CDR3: CASSLSHASGGLTDTQYF. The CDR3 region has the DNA TGTGCCAGCAGCTTATCCCACGCTAGCGGGGGTTTAACAGATACGCAGTATTTT.

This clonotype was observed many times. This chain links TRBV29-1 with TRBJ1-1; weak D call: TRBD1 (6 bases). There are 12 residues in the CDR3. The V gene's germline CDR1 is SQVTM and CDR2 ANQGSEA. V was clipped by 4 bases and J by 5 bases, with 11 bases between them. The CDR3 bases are TGCAGCGTTGCGGAGGGGGGGACTGAAGCTTTCTTT. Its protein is CSVAEGGTEAFF.

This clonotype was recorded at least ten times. CDR3 loop: CASSLALQGNGYTF. The CDR3 DNA reads TGTGCCAGCAGCTTAGCTCTTCAGGGAAATGGCTACACCTTC. The rearrangement uses TRBV7-2 and TRBJ1-2; D might be TRBD1 (5 bases). The V gene lost 0 bases and the J gene lost 6 bases, with 11 bases spanning the gap. Germline V gene data show CDR1 as SGHTA and CDR2 as FQGNSA. This CDR3 has 14 residues.

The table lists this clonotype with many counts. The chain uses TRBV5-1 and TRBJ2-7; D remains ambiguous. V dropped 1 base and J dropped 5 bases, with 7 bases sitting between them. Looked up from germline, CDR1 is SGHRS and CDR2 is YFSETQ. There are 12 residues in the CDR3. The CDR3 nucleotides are TGCGCCAGCAGCTTGTCAGACCACGAGCAGTACGTC. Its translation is CASSLSDHEQYV.

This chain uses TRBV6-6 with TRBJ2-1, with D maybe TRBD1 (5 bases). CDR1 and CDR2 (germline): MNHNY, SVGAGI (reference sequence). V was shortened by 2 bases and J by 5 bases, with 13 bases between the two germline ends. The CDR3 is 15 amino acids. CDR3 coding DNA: TGTGCCAGCAGTTACAAAGGGGTCGGCCACAATGAGCAGTTCTTC. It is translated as CASSYKGVGHNEQFF.

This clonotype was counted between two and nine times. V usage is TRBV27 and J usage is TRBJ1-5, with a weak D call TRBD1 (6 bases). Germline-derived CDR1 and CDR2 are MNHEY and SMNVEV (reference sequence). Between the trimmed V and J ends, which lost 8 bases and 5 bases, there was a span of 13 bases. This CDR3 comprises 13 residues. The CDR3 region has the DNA TGTGCCAGCTTTGGGGGGCCGGATCAGCCCCAGCATTTT. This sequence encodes CASFGGPDQPQHF.

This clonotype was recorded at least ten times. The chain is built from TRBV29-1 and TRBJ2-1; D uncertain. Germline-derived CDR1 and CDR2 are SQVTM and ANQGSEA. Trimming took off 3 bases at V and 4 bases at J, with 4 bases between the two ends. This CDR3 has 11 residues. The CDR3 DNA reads TGCAGCGTTGATAGGTACAATGAGCAGTTCTTC. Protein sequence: CSVDRYNEQFF.